This T cell receptor (beta chain) was sequenced during a study of post-analysis software for immune sequencing data. Findings and limits, study-wide: F measure showed strong co-clustering of same-batch samples. Compared against controls, patients with multiple sclerosis displayed significantly lower normalized Chao1 diversity. Roughly 5 TRBV segments, TRBV5-6, TRBV5-1 and TRBV20-1 among them, were found more frequent in patients than controls.

Concerning this clonotype itself: Its antigen is undetermined.

Libraries were made from TCR beta cDNA, and they carried unique molecular identifiers. TCRdb reprocessed the PCR reads via MiXCR and lists one record per CDR3 protein. This sample yields some 800,000 distinct CDR3 sequences, of which 40% to 55% are seen a single time; 4.9% belongs to the top ten. J gave up 10 bases and V 5 bases, and 13 bases lay outside the gene matches. Germline loops: CDR1 SGHAT, CDR2 FQDESV (reference sequence). This CDR3 spans 16 amino acids. The chain couples TRBV11-1 to TRBJ2-1; 11 bases agree with TRBD2. Sequenced sample: blood. This TCR was sampled from a girl under 18 with multiple sclerosis. The CDR3: CASSQPRGSGGAEQFF. In DNA, the CDR3 is TGTGCCAGCAGCCAACCCCGGGGTAGCGGGGGGGCAGAGCAGTTCTTC.